This T cell receptor beta chain was sequenced during a study of Ad26.COV2.S vaccination and SARS-CoV-2 variants. TCRdb's copy holds only in-frame clones and misses some; the assay was immunoSEQ multiplex PCR. The top ten hold about 1.5% of the sample, which has around 450,000 clones, roughly nine tenths seen once. The CDR3 consists of 16 residues. V lost 1 base and J 0 bases, leaving 10 bases between the germline ends. Germline CDR1 is LGHNA and CDR2 is YNFKEQ. Documented treatment: approximately 18 received Ad26.COV2.S at low or high dose, single or two shots; several received placebo; per-sample allocation not given. Repertoires come from day 63 after the first vaccine or placebo injection.

This chain links TRBV4-2 with TRBJ1-3; D may be TRBD1 (5 bases). The TCR originated in a person between 18 and 65 years old who received the Ad26.COV2.S COVID-19 vaccine or a placebo. The sample here was peripheral blood, taken in a trial of Ad26.COV2.S vaccine versus placebo. CDR3 amino acids: CASSQGRDFSGNTIYF. In DNA, the CDR3 is TGTGCCAGCAGCCAAGGCCGGGACTTCTCTGGAAACACCATATATTTT.